These 23 T cell receptor beta chains share one sample of origin, sequenced in a study of T cell changes during pregnancy in multiple sclerosis (dated by TCRdb to the late 2010s). Library prep was done by the immunoSEQ multiplex PCR assay. TCRdb carries this immuneACCESS record with in-frame sequences only. Its versions omit some clonotypes, under half of them owing to an unresolved V gene in the studies checked, with the rest unexplained. This sample gives 36,000 or so clones in total; about 89% of them show up just once. Roughly 12% of the sample belongs to the ten largest clones. The sample was CD8+ T cells from peripheral blood mononuclear cells, taken in the third trimester of pregnancy. These receptors came from a female donor with multiple sclerosis, enrolled in a pregnancy study.

In nucleotides, the CDR3 is TGTGCCAGCAGTTTAGGGCCTGGGTATGGCTACACCTTC. Translating it yields CASSLGPGYGYTF. The rearrangement links TRBV27 to TRBJ1-2; no firm D call. V was pared by 2 bases and J by 5 bases, with 9 bases between. CDR1 is MNHEY and CDR2 is SMNVEV in the germline V gene (reference sequence). There are 13 residues in the CDR3.

The chain has TRBV9 and TRBJ2-2; 10 bases agree with TRBD2. Germline CDR1 reads SGDLS; CDR2 reads YYNGEE. Trimming took 3 bases from V and 1 from J; bases not matched to a gene: 3. CDR3 length equals 16 residues. The DNA of the CDR3 is TGTGCCAGCAGCGCCAGACTAGCGGGGAACACCGGGGAGCTGTTTTTT. Encoded protein: CASSARLAGNTGELFF.

The V and J genes are TRBV5-8 and TRBJ2-7; 12 bases are a match to TRBD1. CDR1 is SGHTS and CDR2 is YDEGEE in the germline V gene. CDR3 length: 15 residues. Trimming cost V 3 bases and J 4 bases; bases outside gene matches: 5. The DNA for the CDR3 is TGTGCCAGCAGCTGGGGGACAGGGGGCCCGTACGAGCAGTACTTC. This translates into CASSWGTGGPYEQYF. The complete variable domain, with remaining parts taken from reference TRBV5-8 and TRBJ2-7, reads EAGVTQSPTHLIKTRGQQATLRCSPISGHTSVYWYQQALGLGLQFLLWYDEGEERNRGNFPPRFSGRQFPNYSSELNVNALELEDSALYLCASSWGTGGPYEQYFGPGTRLTVT.

This chain connects TRBV7-9 to TRBJ2-2; D is possibly TRBD2 (5 bases). CDR1 and CDR2 (germline): SEHNR, FQNEAQ (reference sequence). The CDR3 extends over 16 amino acids. Trimming took off 2 bases at V and 2 bases at J, with 12 bases between the two ends. The CDR3 sequence: CASSLLAMDNTGELFF. In DNA, the CDR3 is TGTGCCAGCAGCTTACTAGCAATGGACAACACCGGGGAGCTGTTTTTT. The full variable domain, its missing parts supplied by reference TRBV7-9 and TRBJ2-2, is DTGVSQNPRHKITKRGQNVTFRCDPISEHNRLYWYRQTLGQGPEFLTYFQNEAQLEKSRLLSDRFSAERPKGSFSTLEIQRTEQGDSAMYLCASSLLAMDNTGELFFGEGSRLTVL.

The gene calls are TRBV27 and TRBJ1-2; no clear D gene. V was pared by 5 bases and J by 4 bases, with 14 bases between. Germline lookup yields CDR1 MNHEY and CDR2 SMNVEV (reference sequence). The CDR3 totals 14 residues. The CDR3 reads CASSLTAGSYGYTF. CDR3 coding DNA: TGTGCCAGCAGTCTAACCGCGGGGAGCTATGGCTACACCTTC.

CDR3 sequence reads: CASSAQNPGNTEAFF. In DNA form, the CDR3 reads TGTGCCAGCAGCGCACAGAATCCAGGGAACACTGAAGCTTTCTTT. The genes are TRBV9 and TRBJ1-1; D remains ambiguous. V was cut by 3 bases and J by 1 base, with 13 bases left in between. From germline, CDR1 is SGDLS and CDR2 YYNGEE. CDR3 size: 15 residues.

This clone has a single count. V usage is TRBV19 and J usage is TRBJ2-3; 11 bases agree with TRBD2. This CDR3 spans 16 amino acids. Looked up from germline, CDR1 is LNHDA and CDR2 is SQIVND (reference sequence). J gave up 3 bases and V 11 bases, and 13 bases lay outside the gene matches. The CDR3 bases are TGTGCCGCAGGCACCGGTAGCGGGAGGGAAACAGATACGCAGTATTTT. Its protein product is CAAGTGSGRETDTQYF.

This clone was picked up one time. The CDR3 DNA sequence: TGTGCCAGCAGAGAGGGGGCAACTAATGAAAAACTGTTTTTT. Residues: CASREGATNEKLFF. The chain links TRBV27 to TRBJ1-4, with a possible D match to TRBD1 (6 bases). With 6 bases removed from V and 0 bases from J, the gap between germline ends came to 8 bases. CDR3 length: 14 amino acids. In germline, CDR1 is MNHEY, CDR2 SMNVEV (reference sequence).

The CDR3 region is CASSLANRVASGNTIYF. Written as DNA, the CDR3 is TGTGCCAGCAGCTTGGCAAACAGGGTAGCATCTGGAAACACCATATATTTT. The chain couples TRBV5-5 to TRBJ1-3; possibly TRBD1 for D (6 bases). The CDR3 runs 17 residues. V shed 0 bases and J shed 1 base, with 14 bases lying between them. Germline loops: CDR1 SGHKS, CDR2 YYEKEE (reference sequence).

The CDR3 is CASRSGGSEQYF. The DNA for the CDR3 is TGTGCCAGCAGGTCGGGGGGGTCCGAGCAGTACTTC. This chain joins TRBV27 and TRBJ2-7; 8 bases are shared with TRBD2. With V trimmed by 6 bases and J by 6 bases, 4 bases remained unmatched. The germline V gene has CDR1 MNHEY and CDR2 SMNVEV (reference sequence). The CDR3 spans 12 residues.

CDR3 coding DNA: TGTGCCAGCAGTTACTCGGGCAGCCCCTCCTACAATGAGCAGTTCTTC. Translating it yields CASSYSGSPSYNEQFF. The gene calls are TRBV6-5 and TRBJ2-1; unclear D gene. This CDR3 contains 16 residues. Trimming shortened V by 0 bases and J by 0 bases, and 9 bases separated the two germline ends. Germline CDR1 and CDR2: MNHEY and SVGAGI.

The chain has TRBV29-1 and TRBJ2-1, with 15 positions matching TRBD2. CDR3 length: 18 amino acids. Germline V gene sequence: CDR1 SQVTM, CDR2 ANQGSEA. The ends lost 8 bases at V and 0 bases at J; junction bases unmatched: 11. CDR3 region: CSCGGLAGGLSSYNEQFF. For the CDR3, the DNA is TGCAGCTGCGGGGGACTAGCGGGAGGACTAAGCTCCTACAATGAGCAGTTCTTC.

CDR3 residues: CASSKTGGWTGELFF. The CDR3, as DNA: TGTGCCAGTAGTAAGACAGGGGGTTGGACCGGGGAGCTGTTTTTT. The gene calls are TRBV19 and TRBJ2-2; 9 bases are shared with TRBD1. CDR3 length: 15 amino acids. V gave up 4 bases and J gave up 5 bases; unmatched junction bases: 5. Germline CDR1 and CDR2: LNHDA and SQIVND (reference sequence).

The CDR3 nucleotides are TGTGCCAGCAGCTTGGCAGACACCGAGCAGTACTTC. This encodes CASSLADTEQYF. The chain recombines TRBV5-6 with TRBJ2-7; no clear D gene. CDR3 length: 12 residues. Germline assignment: CDR1 SGHDT and CDR2 YYEEEE. Trimming removed 0 bases from V and 6 bases from J, with 7 bases in between.

J is TRBJ2-7 and V is TRBV6-6; 9 nucleotides line up with TRBD1. The CDR3 is made up of 14 amino acids. The ends lost 5 bases at V and 3 bases at J; junction bases unmatched: 5. In germline, CDR1 is MNHNY, CDR2 SVGAGI (reference sequence). The CDR3, as DNA: TGTGCCAGCAGTGCCGGGACAGGGAACTACGAGCAGTACTTC. Translation gives CASSAGTGNYEQYF.

The chain joins TRBV27 to TRBJ2-5; TRBD2 matches 12 bases. The CDR3 extends over 15 amino acids. Germline values: CDR1 MNHEY, CDR2 SMNVEV (reference sequence). V lost 6 bases to trimming and J lost 5 bases; unmatched junction nucleotides: 7. The CDR3 DNA is TGTGCCAGCAGGGGATGGACTAGCGGGACGGAGACCCAGTACTTC. It specifies CASRGWTSGTETQYF.

This clone has a single count. This sequence joins TRBV4-3 and TRBJ1-1, with TRBD1 matching over 10 bases. The V and J ends lost 3 bases and 6 bases, in that order; junction bases with no gene match: 4. Germline V lookup: CDR1 LGHNA, CDR2 YSLEER. This CDR3 comprises 14 residues. The CDR3 is CASSHGQGGAEAFF. The CDR3, as DNA: TGCGCCAGCAGCCACGGACAGGGGGGCGCTGAAGCTTTCTTT.

The chain is built from TRBV30 and TRBJ2-5; D is undetermined. CDR1 GTSNPN and CDR2 SVGIG come from the germline V gene (reference sequence). Deletions cut 4 bases from V and 4 bases from J, with 10 bases between. The CDR3 extends over 12 amino acids. The CDR3 nucleotides read TGTGCCTGGACAGGAATAGGAGAGACCCAGTACTTC. Encoded protein: CAWTGIGETQYF.

The chain couples TRBV9 to TRBJ1-2; no definite D call. Trimming left V 0 bases short and J 3 bases short, with 15 bases between. Germline V gene data show CDR1 as SGDLS and CDR2 as YYNGEE. The CDR3 runs 16 residues. As DNA, the CDR3 is TGTGCCAGCAGCGTAGCTAAAGACATGCTGGACTATGGCTACACCTTC. This encodes CASSVAKDMLDYGYTF.

CDR3 bases: TGCGCCAGCAGCCAAGATCGGGGAGGGGGTTATGGCTACACCTTC. As protein: CASSQDRGGGYGYTF. The chain has TRBV4-3 and TRBJ1-2; the D gene is possibly TRBD1 (6 bases). V dropped 0 bases and J dropped 5 bases, with 13 bases sitting between them. The germline CDR1 and CDR2 sequences are LGHNA and YSLEER. The CDR3 contains 15 residues.

The chain links TRBV27 to TRBJ2-1; TRBD2 matches 10 bases. The CDR3 totals 16 residues. CDR1 is MNHEY and CDR2 is SMNVEV in the germline V gene (reference sequence). Trimming removed 1 base from V and 5 bases from J; junction bases left unmatched: 5. DNA of the CDR3: TGTGCCAGCAGTTTATTGGGGCTAGCGGGGGACAATGAGCAGTTCTTC. Protein: CASSLLGLAGDNEQFF.

The chain carries TRBV6-1 and TRBJ1-2; a weak D match, TRBD1 (5 bases). The germline gives CDR1 MNHNS, CDR2 SASEGT. This CDR3 is 15 amino acids long. Trimming took 2 bases from V and 2 from J, leaving 12 bases between them. The CDR3 loop reads CASSEWGSPNYGYTF. DNA of the CDR3: TGTGCCAGCAGTGAATGGGGCAGCCCAAACTATGGCTACACCTTC.

The chain employs TRBV27 and TRBJ2-2; 7 bases line up with TRBD1. The CDR3 totals 15 residues. The trim removed 7 bases at V and 6 bases at J, leaving 11 bases unmatched. Germline CDR1 and CDR2: MNHEY and SMNVEV (reference sequence). The CDR3 region is CASNVLGGAPGELFF. The CDR3 DNA is TGTGCCAGCAACGTACTAGGGGGCGCGCCCGGGGAGCTGTTTTTT.